These 2 T cell receptor beta chains share one sample of origin, sequenced in a study of blood T cells in healthy people across ages. A sample-barcoded 5' primer and a J-beta primer mix were used in a second PCR of about 7 to 12 cycles. TCRdb reanalysed the 5' RACE reads using MiXCR and keeps one entry per CDR3 protein. This sample has some 1,500,000 distinct CDR3 sequences, with approximately 43% found just once. The sample comprised blood. The receptor set was obtained from a young woman in good health.

This clonotype was observed once. The chain employs TRBV6-1 and TRBJ2-2, with D perhaps matching TRBD1 (6 bases). The CDR3 contains 14 residues. Per the germline V gene, CDR1 is MNHNS and CDR2 is SASEGT. Deletions cut 7 bases from V and 1 base from J, with 10 bases between. The CDR3 DNA is TGTGCCAGCATCCAGGACAGGAACACCGGGGAGCTGTTTTTT. Translation gives CASIQDRNTGELFF.

The chain is built from TRBV6-5 and TRBJ1-1; TRBD1 aligns across 12 bases. V was pared by 1 base and J by 8 bases, with 5 bases of the junction left unmatched. This CDR3 comprises 15 residues. Per germline, CDR1 MNHEY and CDR2 SVGAGI. Here the CDR3 reads CASSYFAGTGGEAFF. As DNA, the CDR3 is TGTGCCAGCAGTTACTTCGCCGGGACAGGGGGCGAAGCTTTCTTT.